These 29 T cell receptor beta chains were sequenced from one sample in a study of CD8+ T cells in alopecia areata. It was cDNA, reverse transcribed from extracted RNA, that served as the sequencing template. Some clones are missing from TCRdb's copy, which holds only in-frame ones; the method was immunoSEQ multiplex PCR. Of around 100,000 clones listed, 35% to 45% are singletons. Sequencing used CD4+ T cells sorted from blood. These TCRs come from a human donor with alopecia areata.

This clone was counted a few times. Additional DNA sequences in this sample encode the identical CDR3. The rearrangement uses TRBV28 and TRBJ2-3; a weak D match, TRBD2 (5 bases). Germline CDR1 MDHEN, CDR2 SYDVKM. The CDR3 has 12 residues. Trimming removed 6 bases at V and 1 base at J, with 5 bases between. CDR3 DNA sequence: TGTGCCAGCAGACTAGGCACAGATACGCAGTATTTT. Translated, it gives CASRLGTDTQYF.

The J gene is TRBJ2-1, the V gene TRBV29-1; 7 bases fit TRBD2. The ends lost 3 bases at V and 4 bases at J; junction bases unmatched: 6. The CDR3 totals 14 residues. The germline CDR1 and CDR2 sequences are SQVTM and ANQGSEA. This CDR3 is CSVDPRLAYNEQFF. CDR3 nucleotides: TGCAGCGTTGATCCCCGACTAGCTTACAATGAGCAGTTCTTC.

The rearrangement links TRBV7-8 to TRBJ2-3; D may be TRBD2 (5 bases). There are 13 residues in the CDR3. Germline CDR1 and CDR2: SGHVS and FQNEAQ. The V gene lost 1 base and the J gene lost 7 bases, with 9 bases spanning the gap. DNA for the CDR3: TGTGCCAGCAGCTTAGAGACCGGGAATACGCAGTATTTT. Its protein product is CASSLETGNTQYF.

This clone was detected only a few times. This sequence joins TRBV29-1 and TRBJ1-1; TRBD1 matches 7 bases. This CDR3 region has 16 residues. The germline V gene encodes CDR1 SQVTM and CDR2 ANQGSEA. V lost 2 bases to trimming and J lost 0 bases; unmatched junction nucleotides: 9. For the CDR3, the DNA is TGCAGCGTTGAATTGCTCAAGACAGGGTTGAACACTGAAGCTTTCTTT. This translates into CSVELLKTGLNTEAFF.

The sample holds one count of this clone. This sequence joins TRBV5-6 and TRBJ1-1; D is perhaps TRBD1 (6 bases). Germline values: CDR1 SGHDT, CDR2 YYEEEE. Trimming shortened V by 5 bases and J by 5 bases, and 13 bases separated the two germline ends. The CDR3 totals 13 residues. CDR3 coding DNA: TGTGCCAGCAGGCCGACAGGCGTAACTGAAGCTTTCTTT. As protein: CASRPTGVTEAFF.

This clone was observed a handful of times. The chain joins TRBV28 to TRBJ2-3; D call uncertain. V lost 2 bases to trimming and J lost 6 bases, with 12 bases between them. CDR3 length equals 14 residues. CDR1 is MDHEN and CDR2 is SYDVKM in the germline V gene. In nucleotides, the CDR3 is TGTGCCAGCAGTTTACCCCACCGAACGGATACGCAGTATTTT. As protein: CASSLPHRTDTQYF.

The chain joins TRBV6-5 to TRBJ2-5; D may be TRBD1 (6 bases). Looked up from germline, CDR1 is MNHEY and CDR2 is SVGAGI. The CDR3 loop spans 13 amino acids. Trimming took 6 bases from V and 2 from J, leaving 10 bases between them. The CDR3 bases are TGTGCCAGCAGCTGGGACATTCAAGAGACCCAGTACTTC. It is translated as CASSWDIQETQYF.

J is TRBJ2-5 and V is TRBV5-1, with D possibly called TRBD1 or TRBD2 (5 bases each). The CDR3 sequence is 14 residues long. The V and J ends lost 4 bases and 4 bases respectively, with 14 bases between them. From germline, CDR1 is SGHRS and CDR2 YFSETQ. The CDR3: CASSPGRRAETQYF. The CDR3 region has the DNA TGCGCCAGCAGCCCGGGACGGCGCGCAGAGACCCAGTACTTC. The whole variable domain, filled in from reference TRBV5-1 and TRBJ2-5, reads KAGVTQTPRYLIKTRGQQVTLSCSPISGHRSVSWYQQTPGQGLQFLFEYFSETQRNKGNFPGRFSGRQFSNSRSEMNVSTLELGDSALYLCASSPGRRAETQYFGPGTRLLVL.

This sequence joins TRBV7-2 and TRBJ2-7; D might be TRBD2 (7 bases). Germline values: CDR1 SGHTA, CDR2 FQGNSA. Trimming stripped 1 base from V and 6 bases from J, with 10 bases between. The CDR3 is made up of 13 amino acids. As DNA, the CDR3 is TGTGCCAGCAGCTTAGACAGGGAGGGCGAGCAGTACTTC. Its translation: CASSLDREGEQYF. The complete variable domain, with remaining parts taken from reference TRBV7-2 and TRBJ2-7, reads GAGVSQSPSNKVTEKGKDVELRCDPISGHTALYWYRQSLGQGLEFLIYFQGNSAPDKSGLPSDRFSAERTGGSVSTLTIQRTQQEDSAVYLCASSLDREGEQYFGPGTRLTVT.

The CDR3, as DNA: TGTGCCACACAGGGTAACTCTGAAGCTTTCTTT. It specifies CATQGNSEAFF. The rearrangement links TRBV28 to TRBJ1-1; possible D gene TRBD1, 6 bases. Germline CDR1 reads MDHEN; CDR2 reads SYDVKM. This CDR3 is 11 amino acids long. Between the trimmed V and J ends, which lost 10 bases and 6 bases, there was a span of 12 bases.

The chain combines TRBV4-1 with TRBJ1-1; D is uncertain. The germline CDR1 and CDR2 sequences are MGHRA and YSYEKL. The V gene lost 0 bases and the J gene lost 6 bases, with 8 bases spanning the gap. The CDR3 contains 13 residues. CDR3 sequence (DNA): TGCGCCAGCAGCCAAGATCTTTTTGCTGAAGCTTTCTTT. This codes for CASSQDLFAEAFF.

This chain links TRBV29-1 with TRBJ2-7, with D unclear. The CDR3 is 14 amino acids. The V gene lost 7 bases and the J gene lost 0 bases, with 16 bases spanning the gap. Germline CDR1 SQVTM, CDR2 ANQGSEA. CDR3 region: CSAVPRSSSYEQYF. DNA for the CDR3: TGCAGCGCTGTGCCCAGGTCCTCCTCCTACGAGCAGTACTTC.

The CDR3 coding sequence is TGCGCCAGCAGCCTTCGGACTAGTTTGGTTGCCGGGGAGCTGTTTTTT. Its protein is CASSLRTSLVAGELFF. V and J are TRBV4-3 and TRBJ2-2; 7 positions agree with TRBD2. Germline CDR1 is LGHNA and CDR2 is YSLEER. With 4 bases clipped from V and 6 bases from J, the junction kept 11 bases outside the gene matches. The CDR3 is 16 residues long.

This clone was observed a handful of times. The chain combines TRBV5-1 with TRBJ2-1; the D is unclear. V shed 1 base and J shed 7 bases, with 9 bases lying between them. The length of the CDR3 is 13 residues. CDR1 and CDR2 from the germline V gene are SGHRS and YFSETQ. The CDR3 region has the DNA TGCGCCAGCAGCTTGACAGACCCGAATGAGCAGTTCTTC. Residues: CASSLTDPNEQFF.

J is TRBJ1-5 and V is TRBV30; TRBD1 might be the D (5 bases). V was trimmed by 2 bases and J by 4 bases, leaving 12 bases between them. This CDR3 has 14 residues. The germline V gene has CDR1 GTSNPN and CDR2 SVGIG (reference sequence). CDR3 sequence: CAWSRGGLNQPQHF. In DNA form, the CDR3 reads TGTGCCTGGAGTAGGGGCGGACTAAATCAGCCCCAGCATTTT.

This clone has only a few counts. The DNA for the CDR3 is TGTGCCAGCAGCACAGCGCCCGGAAGAGGGCAGACCCAGTACTTC. This encodes CASSTAPGRGQTQYF. The chain carries TRBV7-2 and TRBJ2-5; tentative D call: TRBD2 (5 bases). Trimming took off 5 bases at V and 6 bases at J, with 19 bases between the two ends. The CDR3 totals 15 residues. From germline, CDR1 is SGHTA and CDR2 FQGNSA.

The CDR3, as DNA: TGCGCCAGCAGCTTGGCCAAAGGCGCAGCAACCCGAAACGAGCAGTACTTC. Translated: CASSLAKGAATRNEQYF. The chain recombines TRBV5-1 with TRBJ2-7, with unresolved D. From germline, CDR1 is SGHRS and CDR2 YFSETQ. Trimming left V 0 bases short and J 5 bases short, with 21 bases between. The CDR3 length is 17 residues.

The DNA of the CDR3 is TGTGCCAGCAGTCCGTCGCGGGACAGGGGGTACGAGCAGTACTTC. Protein product: CASSPSRDRGYEQYF. The rearrangement joins TRBV28 to TRBJ2-7, with TRBD1 matching 11 bases. The CDR3 is 15 amino acids. Germline lookup yields CDR1 MDHEN and CDR2 SYDVKM. J was trimmed by 4 bases and V by 5 bases; bases with no gene match: 7.

This clone was observed a few times. The chain combines TRBV29-1 with TRBJ1-2, with D possibly matching TRBD1 (5 bases). The CDR3 is made up of 10 amino acids. V was shortened by 7 bases and J by 8 bases, with 11 bases between the two germline ends. The germline CDR1 and CDR2 sequences are SQVTM and ANQGSEA. The CDR3 DNA reads TGCAGCGCTGGCCAGGGCGGCTACACCTTC. Its translation: CSAGQGGYTF.

This clone was found a few times. V usage is TRBV7-3 and J usage is TRBJ2-5; maybe TRBD2 (5 bases). Trimming took off 2 bases at V and 1 base at J, with 11 bases between the two ends. CDR3 length: 15 residues. Germline CDR1 is SGHTA and CDR2 is FQGTGA. The CDR3 region has the DNA TGTGCCAGCAGCTTATTCGTCGGACTCCAAGAGACCCAGTACTTC. Translating it yields CASSLFVGLQETQYF.

This clone was seen only a few times. This chain connects TRBV28 to TRBJ2-3; D ambiguous. This CDR3 spans 11 amino acids. The germline V and J ends were trimmed by 3 bases and 3 bases, with 1 base remaining between them. Germline V gene sequence: CDR1 MDHEN, CDR2 SYDVKM. CDR3 in amino acids: CASSLTDTQYF. CDR3 nucleotide sequence: TGTGCCAGCAGTTTGACAGATACGCAGTATTTT. Full variable domain (remainder filled in from reference TRBV28 and TRBJ2-3): DVKVTQSSRYLVKRTGEKVFLECVQDMDHENMFWYRQDPGLGLRLIYFSYDVKMKEKGDIPEGYSVSREKKERFSLILESASTNQTSMYLCASSLTDTQYFGPGTRLTVL.

This clone was observed a few times. The chain has TRBV4-1 and TRBJ2-7, with D possibly being TRBD1 or TRBD2 (6 bases each). This CDR3 has 15 amino acids. Germline CDR1 is MGHRA and CDR2 is YSYEKL. V was pared by 0 bases and J by 6 bases, with 15 bases between. As DNA, the CDR3 is TGCGCCAGCAGCCAAGACCCGAGAGGGGGGCGCGAGCAGTACTTC. Protein product: CASSQDPRGGREQYF.

The rearrangement uses TRBV4-1 and TRBJ2-5; D is uncertain. The CDR3 extends over 13 amino acids. V shed 2 bases and J shed 3 bases, with 7 bases lying between them. Germline loops: CDR1 MGHRA, CDR2 YSYEKL. Here the CDR3 DNA reads TGCGCCAGCAGCCAATCGACGGAAGAGACCCAGTACTTC. Translated, it gives CASSQSTEETQYF.

This clone showed up just once. Here the CDR3 reads CASSEGQTSYEQYF. CDR3 in DNA: TGTGCCAGCAGTGAGGGACAGACTTCCTACGAGCAGTACTTC. The chain carries TRBV6-6 and TRBJ2-7, with TRBD1 matching 7 bases. The ends lost 5 bases at V and 1 base at J; junction bases unmatched: 5. The CDR3 is made up of 14 amino acids. The germline V gene has CDR1 MNHNY and CDR2 SVGAGI (reference sequence).

This clone has more than one count but fewer than ten. The chain recombines TRBV18 with TRBJ2-7, with D hard to call. The CDR3 has 16 amino acids. Trimming cost V 1 base and J 0 bases, with 13 bases left between them. Germline loops: CDR1 KGHSH, CDR2 LQKENI. As DNA, the CDR3 is TGTGCCAGCTCACCACGAAACCTGAGGAGCTCCTACGAGCAGTACTTC. Amino acid sequence: CASSPRNLRSSYEQYF. Complete variable domain (other parts from reference TRBV18 and TRBJ2-7): NAGVMQNPRHLVRRRGQEARLRCSPMKGHSHVYWYRQLPEEGLKFMVYLQKENIIDESGMPKERFSAEFPKEGPSILRIQQVVRGDSAAYFCASSPRNLRSSYEQYFGPGTRLTVT.

The chain couples TRBV4-1 to TRBJ2-7; D possibly corresponds to TRBD1 (5 bases). Germline-derived CDR1 and CDR2 are MGHRA and YSYEKL. V shed 4 bases and J shed 7 bases, with 8 bases lying between them. CDR3 length equals 11 residues. The CDR3 loop reads CASSLGAEQYF. In DNA form, the CDR3 reads TGCGCCAGCAGCCTAGGGGCAGAGCAGTACTTC.

This clone was counted ten times or more. The gene calls are TRBV7-6 and TRBJ2-3; D remains unclear. This CDR3 contains 12 residues. Germline CDR1 is SGHVS and CDR2 is FNYEAQ. Trimming took off 5 bases at V and 8 bases at J, with 11 bases between the two ends. The chain's CDR3 is CASSTTVPTQYF. The CDR3 DNA is TGTGCCAGCAGCACGACTGTACCTACGCAGTATTTT.

CDR3 region: CASSPGKNRDSYGYTF. For the CDR3, the DNA is TGTGCCAGCTCACCGGGAAAAAACAGGGATTCCTATGGCTACACCTTC. The rearrangement links TRBV18 to TRBJ1-2; TRBD1 is a possible D gene (6 bases). Germline lookup yields CDR1 KGHSH and CDR2 LQKENI. V gave up 3 bases and J gave up 4 bases, with 18 bases separating them. This CDR3 comprises 16 residues.

V gene TRBV4-3 combines with J gene TRBJ1-1; D is unresolved. V was pared by 4 bases and J by 0 bases, with 12 bases between. Germline-derived CDR1 and CDR2 are LGHNA and YSLEER. The CDR3 runs to 15 residues. The CDR3 spells CASSPLLSMNTEAFF. As DNA, the CDR3 is TGCGCCAGCAGCCCCCTATTGTCCATGAACACTGAAGCTTTCTTT.